The rows below give T cell receptor beta chains drawn from one sample of a study of regulatory T cells in long-lasting Graves disease. One entry per CDR3 protein, called by TCRdb with MiXCR from the multiplex PCR reads. The sample records 700,000 or so distinct CDR3 sequences, approximately 31% being singletons. The sequencing used peripheral blood mononuclear cells (PBMCs), collected when the disease was refractory, from a patient treated with antithyroid drugs. These receptors all come from a female donor with Graves disease. Both conserved end residues are part of each CDR3. Fields, in order: V gene, D gene, clone size, J gene, CDR3 DNA, CDR3 protein. A D gene is named only where the DNA matches it firmly. Clone size appears in some rows only: once, few, many, or a class for an expanded clone.

TRBV9	.	few	TRBJ1-1	TGTGCCAGCAGTCCGACCATGGGACCTGAAGCTTTCTTT	CASSPTMGPEAFF
TRBV20-1	.	.	TRBJ2-7	TGCAGTGCCGAGGAGGCTAGCTCCTACGAGCAGTACTTC	CSAEEASSYEQYF
TRBV2	TRBD1	few	TRBJ1-1	TGTGCCAGCAGGGAACAGGGGGCTTACACTGAAGCTTTCTTT	CASREQGAYTEAFF
TRBV7-2	.	.	TRBJ2-1	TGTGCCAGCAGCTTGCCAGGACTTCCTTCCTACAATGAGCAGTTCTTC	CASSLPGLPSYNEQFF
TRBV28	.	many	TRBJ2-7	TGTGCCAGCAGTGCGCTGGACGGGAGTTTAGGGGAGCAGTACTTC	CASSALDGSLGEQYF
TRBV3-1	.	.	TRBJ1-1	TGTGCCAGCAGCCAATTCAGGAACACTGAAGCTTTCTTT	CASSQFRNTEAFF
TRBV10-3	.	.	TRBJ2-6	TGTGCCATCAGTGAGTCTGGCAGCAACTCTGGGGCCAACGTCCTGACTTTC	CAISESGSNSGANVLTF
TRBV28	TRBD1	.	TRBJ1-3	TGTGCCAGCGGTGTTGAGGACAGGACTTTATATTTT	CASGVEDRTLYF
TRBV3-1	.	.	TRBJ2-7	TGTGCCAGCAGCCAAGGAAAGGGTGGCCTCGAGCAGTACTTC	CASSQGKGGLEQYF
TRBV6-1	TRBD1	few	TRBJ1-6	TGTGCCAGCAGTCAGGGACAGGGAGATTCACCCCTCCACTTT	CASSQGQGDSPLHF